The clone carrying this T cell receptor beta chain has only a few counts. The data belong to a study of T cell changes during pregnancy in multiple sclerosis. The CDR3 contains 11 residues. Between the trimmed V and J ends, which lost 8 bases and 3 bases, there was a span of 7 bases. From germline, CDR1 is SNHLY and CDR2 FYNNEI. Generated by immunoSEQ multiplex PCR, the TCRdb table keeps only in-frame clones and is missing some. Among around 50,000 clones, around 92% were seen once, and the ten largest hold roughly 0.19%. This TCR was sampled from a female donor with multiple sclerosis, enrolled in a pregnancy study. Sequences were derived from CD4+ T cells from peripheral blood mononuclear cells, sampled in the second trimester of pregnancy. The V and J genes are TRBV2 and TRBJ1-1; D is uncertain. In DNA form, the CDR3 reads TGTGCCAGCGGCAGTGACACTGAAGCTTTCTTT. Its protein is CASGSDTEAFF. Looking up the rest from reference TRBV2 and TRBJ1-1 gives the full variable domain: EPEVTQTPSHQVTQMGQEVILRCVPISNHLYFYWYRQILGQKVEFLVSFYNNEISEKSEIFDDQFSVERPDGSNFTLKIRSTKLEDSAMYFCASGSDTEAFFGQGTRLTVV.